The 2 T cell receptor beta chains presented below share a single source sample, sequenced in a study of shared clonotypes between healthy human individuals. Clones were sequenced by immunoSEQ multiplex PCR, and TCRdb holds only the in-frame ones, with some missing. Among 100,000 or so clones listed, about 66% were seen once. Sequencing was carried out using memory CD8+ T cells sorted from blood. Sample subset: CD45RO+ cells pooled with CCR7-negative TemRA cells. These receptors were collected from a woman in her twenties or thirties in good health.

This clone was seen ten or more times. The V call is TRBV6-4, the J call TRBJ2-3; 9 nucleotides align to TRBD2. Germline assignment: CDR1 MRHNA and CDR2 SNTAGT. There are 15 residues in the CDR3. V shed 3 bases, J shed 1 base, and the junction held 2 bases outside the gene matches. The CDR3: CASSEREGGTDTQYF. DNA of the CDR3: TGTGCCAGCAGTGAGCGGGAGGGCGGCACAGATACGCAGTATTTT.

Turning to this clone: This sample also contains other DNA sequences that code for the same CDR3. This chain connects TRBV6-4 to TRBJ2-2, with a tentative D call TRBD1 (5 bases). The V gene's germline CDR1 is MRHNA and CDR2 SNTAGT. The CDR3 spans 14 residues. V was trimmed by 0 bases and J by 3 bases, leaving 5 bases between them. The DNA for the CDR3 is TGTGCCAGCAGTGACTCAGGGGACACCGGGGAGCTGTTTTTT. Its translation is CASSDSGDTGELFF.